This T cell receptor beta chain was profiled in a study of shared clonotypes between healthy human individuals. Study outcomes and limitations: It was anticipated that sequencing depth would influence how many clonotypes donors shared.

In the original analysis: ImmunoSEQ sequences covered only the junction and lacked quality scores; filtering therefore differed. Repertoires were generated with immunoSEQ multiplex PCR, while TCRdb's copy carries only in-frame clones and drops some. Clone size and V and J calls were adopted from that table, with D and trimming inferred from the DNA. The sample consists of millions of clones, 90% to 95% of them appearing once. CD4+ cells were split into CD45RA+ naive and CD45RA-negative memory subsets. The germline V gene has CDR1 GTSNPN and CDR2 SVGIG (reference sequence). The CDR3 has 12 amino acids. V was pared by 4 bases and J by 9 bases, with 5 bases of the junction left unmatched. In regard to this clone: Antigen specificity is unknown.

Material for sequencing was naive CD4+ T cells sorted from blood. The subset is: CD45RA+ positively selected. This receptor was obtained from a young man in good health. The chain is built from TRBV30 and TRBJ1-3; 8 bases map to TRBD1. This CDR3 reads CAWITGGGTIYF. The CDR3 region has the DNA TGTGCCTGGATCACAGGGGGGGGCACCATATATTTT.